These 27 T cell receptor beta chains originate from one sample sequenced in a study of blood T cell repertoires in COVID-19. The repertoire was sequenced with immunoSEQ multiplex PCR; TCRdb's copy has only in-frame clones and lacks some. The table has over 200,000 clones, around nine tenths seen once. The sample comprised peripheral blood. The receptors were gathered from a middle-aged man with acute or convalescent COVID-19.

V and J are TRBV7-9 and TRBJ2-3, with TRBD2 matching 11 bases. Germline loops: CDR1 SEHNR, CDR2 FQNEAQ (reference sequence). CDR3 length equals 17 residues. V lost 1 base to trimming and J lost 1 base; unmatched junction nucleotides: 4. The CDR3 sequence is CASSLVAGGPGTDTQYF. CDR3 in DNA: TGTGCCAGCAGCTTAGTAGCGGGGGGGCCGGGCACAGATACGCAGTATTTT.

The chain links TRBV28 to TRBJ2-6, with D possibly being TRBD1 (6 bases). CDR3 length equals 19 residues. The V end was cut by 6 bases, the J end by 0 bases, with 21 bases between. Looked up from germline, CDR1 is MDHEN and CDR2 is SYDVKM. In DNA form, the CDR3 reads TGTGCCAGCAGCCAAGTTCTTAAGACAGGACGCTCTGGGGCCAACGTCCTGACTTTC. Its protein is CASSQVLKTGRSGANVLTF. The full variable domain, completed using reference TRBV28 and TRBJ2-6, is DVKVTQSSRYLVKRTGEKVFLECVQDMDHENMFWYRQDPGLGLRLIYFSYDVKMKEKGDIPEGYSVSREKKERFSLILESASTNQTSMYLCASSQVLKTGRSGANVLTFGAGSRLTVL.

V gene TRBV7-8 combines with J gene TRBJ1-5; D is unclear. V was cut by 1 base and J by 4 bases, with 5 bases left in between. The CDR3 extends over 13 amino acids. CDR1 SGHVS and CDR2 FQNEAQ come from the germline V gene. The CDR3 DNA sequence: TGTGCCAGCAGCTTAGAGAGGAATCAGCCCCAGCATTTT. Amino acids: CASSLERNQPQHF.

The rearrangement joins TRBV14 to TRBJ2-2; possibly TRBD1 for D (5 bases). V lost 2 bases to trimming and J lost 6 bases, with 10 bases between them. The CDR3 is 14 residues long. Per germline, CDR1 SGHDN and CDR2 FVKESK. CDR3 protein: CASSQNRQSGELFF. The CDR3 DNA follows: TGTGCCAGCAGCCAAAATCGACAGTCCGGGGAGCTGTTTTTT.

The V and J genes are TRBV28 and TRBJ1-1; maybe TRBD1 (5 bases). The germline V gene has CDR1 MDHEN and CDR2 SYDVKM. The CDR3 extends over 14 amino acids. V lost 6 bases to trimming and J lost 1 base, with 12 bases between them. The CDR3 loop reads CASRPRTPNTEAFF. DNA for the CDR3: TGTGCCAGCAGACCGAGGACACCGAACACTGAAGCTTTCTTT.

The chain links TRBV27 to TRBJ2-2, with D possibly matching TRBD1 (6 bases). Germline lookup yields CDR1 MNHEY and CDR2 SMNVEV (reference sequence). This CDR3 contains 18 residues. The ends were cut back, 5 bases at V and 1 base at J, with 20 bases in the middle. The CDR3 DNA sequence: TGTGCCAGCAGTATCCAGCCCCTGGGGGCCGGGAACACCGGGGAGCTGTTTTTT. This gives the protein CASSIQPLGAGNTGELFF.

In this sample, this clone turned up a few times. The chain recombines TRBV7-8 with TRBJ1-3, with D maybe TRBD1 (5 bases). Germline CDR1 and CDR2: SGHVS and FQNEAQ. There are 15 residues in the CDR3. V lost 5 bases, J lost 2 bases, and 13 bases lay in between. The CDR3 sequence: CASSPNRLPGNTIYF. The DNA for the CDR3 is TGTGCCAGCAGCCCCAACAGGCTTCCTGGAAACACCATATATTTT. The full variable domain, rest sourced from reference TRBV7-8 and TRBJ1-3, is GAGVSQSPRYKVAKRGQDVALRCDPISGHVSLFWYQQALGQGPEFLTYFQNEAQLDKSGLPSDRFFAERPEGSVSTLKIQRTQQEDSAVYLCASSPNRLPGNTIYFGEGSWLTVV.

The count of this clone is one. V and J are TRBV7-9 and TRBJ2-5; 7 positions match TRBD2. CDR3 size: 17 residues. With 6 bases clipped from V and 2 bases from J, the junction kept 15 bases outside the gene matches. CDR1 and CDR2 from the germline V gene are SEHNR and FQNEAQ (reference sequence). The CDR3 reads CASRPRSGGRKQETQYF. DNA for the CDR3: TGTGCCAGCAGACCCCGTTCTGGCGGGAGAAAGCAAGAGACCCAGTACTTC.

Concerning this clone: Other DNA sequences in the same sample also yield this CDR3. V and J are TRBV18 and TRBJ1-5; 7 bases agree with TRBD1. The CDR3 runs to 15 residues. Per the germline V gene, CDR1 is KGHSH and CDR2 is LQKENI. J gave up 0 bases and V 1 base, and 0 bases lay outside the gene matches. As DNA, the CDR3 is TGTGCCAGCTCACCACAGGGGGCTAGCAATCAGCCCCAGCATTTT. The encoded protein is CASSPQGASNQPQHF. Full variable domain (outside the CDR3, taken from reference TRBV18 and TRBJ1-5): NAGVMQNPRHLVRRRGQEARLRCSPMKGHSHVYWYRQLPEEGLKFMVYLQKENIIDESGMPKERFSAEFPKEGPSILRIQQVVRGDSAAYFCASSPQGASNQPQHFGDGTRLSIL.

This chain joins TRBV5-1 and TRBJ2-5; the D gene is possibly TRBD2 (6 bases). Between the trimmed V and J ends, which lost 2 bases and 1 base, there was a span of 9 bases. CDR3 length: 14 residues. CDR1 and CDR2 (germline): SGHRS, YFSETQ. The CDR3 DNA is TGCGCCAGCAGCTTCGGGGGTACCCAAGAGACCCAGTACTTC. Amino acids: CASSFGGTQETQYF.

The gene calls are TRBV2 and TRBJ1-5; D is ambiguous. Trimming removed 8 bases at V and 3 bases at J, with 14 bases between. The V gene's germline CDR1 is SNHLY and CDR2 FYNNEI. CDR3 length: 14 amino acids. CDR3 protein: CASGREGNNQPQHF. As DNA, the CDR3 is TGTGCCAGCGGTAGGGAGGGAAACAATCAGCCCCAGCATTTT.

The rearrangement links TRBV10-3 to TRBJ2-5, with D tentatively TRBD2 (6 bases). The CDR3 consists of 14 residues. Germline V gene lookup returns CDR1 ENHRY and CDR2 SYGVKD. Trimming left V 4 bases short and J 1 base short, with 10 bases between. In DNA, the CDR3 is TGTGCCATCAGTGCTGGGGGGAGCCAAGAGACCCAGTACTTC. Protein: CAISAGGSQETQYF.

This clone was seen a few times. The rearrangement links TRBV28 to TRBJ2-1, with 7 bases identical to TRBD1. V was pared by 8 bases and J by 3 bases, with 7 bases of the junction left unmatched. In germline, CDR1 is MDHEN, CDR2 SYDVKM. The CDR3 extends over 14 amino acids. In nucleotides, the CDR3 is TGTGCCAGCCGACGGGACAGAAGCTACAATGAGCAGTTCTTC. The encoded protein is CASRRDRSYNEQFF.

The chain joins TRBV3-1 (or the pseudogene TRBV3-2) to TRBJ2-3; a possible D gene is TRBD2 (6 bases). Germline CDR1 and CDR2: LGHDT and YNNKEL (reference sequence). V was pared by 4 bases and J by 0 bases, with 11 bases between. The CDR3 has 15 amino acids. The CDR3 DNA reads TGTGCCAGCAGCCCCGGGACTCGCAGCACAGATACGCAGTATTTT. Translated: CASSPGTRSTDTQYF.

V gene TRBV19 combines with J gene TRBJ2-5, with D possibly matching TRBD2 (5 bases). The CDR3 runs 10 residues. V lost 11 bases to trimming and J lost 3 bases, with 7 bases between them. CDR1 is LNHDA and CDR2 is SQIVND in the germline V gene (reference sequence). The CDR3 region is CASGKETQYF. The CDR3, as DNA: TGTGCCTCGGGAAAAGAGACCCAGTACTTC.

CDR3 in amino acids: CASSYQGATEAFF. For the CDR3, the DNA is TGTGCCAGCAGTTATCAGGGGGCCACTGAAGCTTTCTTT. The J gene is TRBJ1-1, the V gene TRBV27, with 8 bases lining up with TRBD1. The ends lost 4 bases at V and 4 bases at J; junction bases unmatched: 2. This CDR3 has 13 amino acids. Germline-derived CDR1 and CDR2 are MNHEY and SMNVEV (reference sequence).

The CDR3 region is CASRLGARGDQPQHF. Written as DNA, the CDR3 is TGTGCCAGCAGACTAGGGGCCAGGGGGGATCAGCCCCAGCATTTT. The chain has TRBV7-8 and TRBJ1-5; 7 bases are shared with TRBD1. The CDR3 contains 15 residues. With V trimmed by 6 bases and J by 5 bases, 10 bases remained unmatched. Germline V lookup: CDR1 SGHVS, CDR2 FQNEAQ.

The V gene is TRBV3-1 (or the pseudogene TRBV3-2), the J gene TRBJ1-4, with TRBD1 matching 9 bases. Germline CDR1 and CDR2: LGHDT and YNNKEL (reference sequence). This CDR3 spans 14 amino acids. V lost 1 base, J lost 8 bases, and 2 bases stayed unmatched. The CDR3 here is CASSQGTGVEKLFF. DNA of the CDR3: TGTGCCAGCAGCCAAGGGACAGGGGTCGAAAAACTGTTTTTT.

The chain employs TRBV5-1 and TRBJ2-1; possible D gene TRBD2, 6 bases. Germline V gives CDR1 SGHRS, CDR2 YFSETQ. The ends were cut back, 1 base at V and 4 bases at J, with 15 bases in the middle. The CDR3 extends over 16 amino acids. The CDR3: CASSLFSLAEYNEQFF. Written as DNA, the CDR3 is TGCGCCAGCAGCTTGTTTTCACTAGCTGAATACAATGAGCAGTTCTTC.

This chain connects TRBV30 to TRBJ1-5; D remains unclear. Germline V gene lookup returns CDR1 GTSNPN and CDR2 SVGIG (reference sequence). The CDR3 runs to 13 residues. Trimming stripped 4 bases from V and 2 bases from J, with 9 bases between. In DNA, the CDR3 is TGTGCCTGGAACATGGTGGGCAATCAGCCCCAGCATTTT. This encodes CAWNMVGNQPQHF.

V is TRBV6-5 and J is TRBJ2-3; weak D call: TRBD2 (6 bases). The CDR3 has 16 residues. Germline assignment: CDR1 MNHEY and CDR2 SVGAGI. V was clipped by 4 bases and J by 2 bases, with 16 bases between them. In nucleotides, the CDR3 is TGTGCCAGCAGTTTGGCGGGGATCCCCTCCACAGATACGCAGTATTTT. Its protein product is CASSLAGIPSTDTQYF.

The V gene is TRBV29-1, the J gene TRBJ2-1; 8 nucleotides agree with TRBD2. Germline trimming cut 5 bases from V and 6 bases from J; bases unmatched to any gene: 6. The V gene's germline CDR1 is SQVTM and CDR2 ANQGSEA. This CDR3 has 13 residues. CDR3 amino acids: CSVRLGLANEQFF. CDR3 coding DNA: TGCAGCGTTCGACTCGGACTAGCCAATGAGCAGTTCTTC.

Here the CDR3 DNA reads TGTGCCAGCAGGGTACAGGGGAGGACTGAAAAACTGTTTTTT. It translates to CASRVQGRTEKLFF. The chain employs TRBV6-5 and TRBJ1-4; 7 bases line up with TRBD1. CDR1 MNHEY and CDR2 SVGAGI come from the germline V gene. Trimming removed 6 bases from V and 7 bases from J; junction bases left unmatched: 8. There are 14 residues in the CDR3.

This chain uses TRBV19 with TRBJ1-6; 9 bases match TRBD1. Germline trimming cut 6 bases from V and 8 bases from J; bases unmatched to any gene: 5. CDR3 length: 14 amino acids. Germline values: CDR1 LNHDA, CDR2 SQIVND (reference sequence). The CDR3 protein is CASRDRGIDSPLHF. The CDR3, as DNA: TGTGCCAGTAGGGACAGGGGAATAGATTCACCCCTCCACTTT. Variable domain in full (rest from reference TRBV19 and TRBJ1-6): DGGITQSPKYLFRKEGQNVTLSCEQNLNHDAMYWYRQDPGQGLRLIYYSQIVNDFQKGDIAEGYSVSREKKESFPLTVTSAQKNPTAFYLCASRDRGIDSPLHFGNGTRLTVT.

The CDR3 spells CASSARQGAYEQYF. CDR3 bases: TGTGCCAGCAGCGCAAGACAGGGCGCCTACGAGCAGTACTTC. The J gene is TRBJ2-7, the V gene TRBV5-4, with 7 bases aligning to TRBD1. This CDR3 is 14 amino acids long. Germline V gene lookup returns CDR1 SGHNT and CDR2 YYREEE (reference sequence). Losses at the gene ends were 4 bases for V and 2 bases for J; bases not matched to a gene: 6.

This chain links TRBV6-5 with TRBJ2-1; TRBD2 matches at 12 bases. The germline V gene encodes CDR1 MNHEY and CDR2 SVGAGI. V lost 10 bases, J lost 2 bases, and 3 bases stayed unmatched. This CDR3 spans 14 amino acids. The CDR3 loop is CATSGRATYNEQFF. In DNA, the CDR3 is TGTGCCACTAGCGGGAGGGCTACCTACAATGAGCAGTTCTTC.

The chain has TRBV7-6 and TRBJ2-7; possible D gene TRBD2, 6 bases. This CDR3 has 17 amino acids. Trimming took 1 base from V and 6 from J, leaving 22 bases between them. Germline CDR1 reads SGHVS; CDR2 reads FNYEAQ. The CDR3 reads CASSLERDSPRAGEQYF. The CDR3 nucleotides read TGTGCCAGCAGCTTAGAGAGAGATAGCCCCCGAGCGGGCGAGCAGTACTTC.